A single sample gave rise to the 17 T cell receptor beta chains below, sequenced in a study of coeliac disease (dated 2022 in TCRdb). Library preparation employed the immunoSEQ multiplex PCR assay. This immuneACCESS table, as held by TCRdb, lists in-frame sequences with V and J called but not all clones. Of the missing ones, under half trace to an unresolved V gene in checked studies; the others have no known cause. The sample table records several thousand clones; 57% of these occur just once. Around 9.5% of the sample goes to the ten largest clones. Sequencing was performed on intraepithelial lymphocytes from the gut. Reading the label with the study, this specimen's cell subset or site is: intraepithelial cell (IEC) fraction of small intestinal biopsy. The receptor source for this set is a woman aged 60-75 years with celiac disease.

Worth noting for this clone: The sample contains more than one DNA sequence encoding this CDR3. The V gene is TRBV28, the J gene TRBJ2-2, with a weak D call TRBD2 (5 bases). Germline V CDR1 and CDR2: MDHEN, SYDVKM. Trimming cost V 5 bases and J 4 bases, with 8 bases left between them. The CDR3 consists of 13 residues. Here the CDR3 DNA reads TGTGCCAGCAGTCCAGGACTCACCGGGGAGCTGTTTTTT. This gives the protein CASSPGLTGELFF.

The chain has TRBV28 and TRBJ2-7, with 7 bases that match TRBD1. V lost 5 bases and J lost 5; bases outside the gene matches: 6. Germline assignment: CDR1 MDHEN and CDR2 SYDVKM. The CDR3 loop spans 13 amino acids. CDR3 in amino acids: CASSRTGIDEQYF. In DNA, the CDR3 is TGTGCCAGCAGTCGGACAGGCATTGACGAGCAGTACTTC.

This clone was seen a few times. This rearrangement joins TRBV2 to TRBJ2-5; possibly TRBD2 for D (5 bases). V lost 4 bases and J lost 4, with 16 bases in between. CDR3 size: 15 residues. CDR1 is SNHLY, CDR2 FYNNEI, per germline. The DNA of the CDR3 is TGTGCCAGCAGTGCGAGAGGGTTAAGGGTAGAGACCCAGTACTTC. Protein sequence: CASSARGLRVETQYF.

V gene TRBV7-3 combines with J gene TRBJ2-1; 11 bases are shared with TRBD2. CDR1 is SGHTA and CDR2 is FQGTGA in the germline V gene. This CDR3 has 18 residues. The V and J ends lost 2 bases and 0 bases, in that order; junction bases with no gene match: 6. The CDR3, as DNA: TGTGCCAGCAGCTTAGGGGGACTAGCGGACCCCTCCTACAATGAGCAGTTCTTC. Encoded protein: CASSLGGLADPSYNEQFF.

About this clone: One end of the junction varies from germline; a read error may be responsible. This specimen includes other DNA sequences encoding the same CDR3. The CDR3 DNA follows: TGTGCTAGTAGTGCCGGACTAGCGTACAATGAGCAGTTCTTC. Translating it yields CASSAGLAYNEQFF. The chain has TRBV19 and TRBJ2-1, with TRBD2 matching 9 bases. The CDR3 runs to 14 residues. CDR1 LNHDA and CDR2 SQIVND come from the germline V gene (reference sequence). Complete variable domain (other parts from reference TRBV19 and TRBJ2-1): DGGITQSPKYLFRKEGQNVTLSCEQNLNHDAMYWYRQDPGQGLRLIYYSQIVNDFQKGDIAEGYSVSREKKESFPLTVTSAQKNPTAFYLCASSAGLAYNEQFFGPGTRLTVL.

This clone has a single count. Germline is not matched at one junction end, which may reflect a read error. The sample carries other DNA sequences with the same CDR3. This rearrangement joins TRBV18 to TRBJ1-1; D is possibly TRBD1 (6 bases). CDR3 length: 13 residues. Germline CDR1 reads KGHSH; CDR2 reads LQKENI. The CDR3 sequence: CASSPLRDTEAFF. For the CDR3, the DNA is TGTGCCAGCTCCCCCCTTCGGGACACCGAAGCTTTCTTT.

The V and J genes are TRBV7-9 and TRBJ1-2; 7 nucleotides match TRBD1. The CDR3 runs 13 residues. The V and J ends lost 3 bases and 6 bases, in that order; junction bases with no gene match: 4. CDR1 is SEHNR and CDR2 is FQNEAQ in the germline V gene (reference sequence). As DNA, the CDR3 is TGTGCCAGCAGCTTGGGGGACAGAAATGGCTACACCTTC. Translating gives CASSLGDRNGYTF.

This clone was counted only a few times. The chain uses TRBV28 and TRBJ1-1; 8 nucleotides line up with TRBD1. This CDR3 comprises 15 residues. The trim removed 2 bases at V and 1 base at J, leaving 3 bases unmatched. The germline V gene encodes CDR1 MDHEN and CDR2 SYDVKM. The CDR3 DNA sequence: TGTGCCAGCAGTTTAATGGGGACAGGGAACACTGAAGCTTTCTTT. Its translation: CASSLMGTGNTEAFF.

The V and J genes are TRBV6-5 and TRBJ2-6, with D uncertain. Germline loops: CDR1 MNHEY, CDR2 SVGAGI. V lost 2 bases and J 0 bases, leaving 5 bases between the germline ends. The CDR3 covers 15 residues. CDR3 residues: CASSYGDSGANVLTF. In DNA, the CDR3 is TGTGCCAGCAGTTACGGAGACTCTGGGGCCAACGTCCTGACTTTC.

This clone ranks as medium-sized. V is TRBV19 and J is TRBJ2-3; D might be TRBD2 (6 bases). The CDR3 is 13 residues long. Per germline, CDR1 LNHDA and CDR2 SQIVND (reference sequence). V lost 7 bases and J 5 bases, leaving 13 bases between the germline ends. CDR3 in DNA: TGTGCCAGTAATCAGCGGGTGAGAGATACGCAGTATTTT. It translates to CASNQRVRDTQYF. The variable domain in full, with the rest retrieved from reference TRBV19 and TRBJ2-3, is DGGITQSPKYLFRKEGQNVTLSCEQNLNHDAMYWYRQDPGQGLRLIYYSQIVNDFQKGDIAEGYSVSREKKESFPLTVTSAQKNPTAFYLCASNQRVRDTQYFGPGTRLTVL.

This clone was found a few times. CDR3 region: CASGRGEDEKLFF. Here the CDR3 DNA reads TGTGCCAGCGGTCGAGGGGAGGATGAAAAACTGTTTTTT. The chain has TRBV7-9 and TRBJ1-4, with D possibly being TRBD1 (5 bases). The CDR3 runs to 13 residues. Germline-derived CDR1 and CDR2 are SEHNR and FQNEAQ (reference sequence). V dropped 8 bases and J dropped 6 bases, with 13 bases sitting between them.

This clone was counted a single time. The chain joins TRBV19 to TRBJ2-1; D is possibly TRBD2 (5 bases). Germline V lookup: CDR1 LNHDA, CDR2 SQIVND (reference sequence). The V and J ends lost 3 bases and 2 bases respectively, with 11 bases between them. The CDR3 is made up of 15 amino acids. The CDR3 reads CASSILALPYNEQFF. In DNA form, the CDR3 reads TGTGCCAGTAGTATCCTAGCTCTTCCCTACAATGAGCAGTTCTTC.

The V gene is TRBV7-9, the J gene TRBJ2-1, with D maybe TRBD1 (5 bases). Looked up from germline, CDR1 is SEHNR and CDR2 is FQNEAQ (reference sequence). Trimming left V 10 bases short and J 1 base short, with 14 bases between. This CDR3 has 14 amino acids. The chain's CDR3 is CAILVAGSYNEQFF. The CDR3, as DNA: TGTGCCATCCTGGTGGCAGGGTCCTACAATGAGCAGTTCTTC.

The CDR3 DNA follows: TGTGCCAGCAGCTCCACCGGCACCGGGGAGCTGTTTTTT. Its protein product is CASSSTGTGELFF. This chain connects TRBV7-7 to TRBJ2-2; no firm D call. The CDR3 spans 13 residues. V was pared by 4 bases and J by 4 bases, with 7 bases between. In germline, CDR1 is SSHAT, CDR2 FNYEAQ (reference sequence).

The rearrangement links TRBV29-1 to TRBJ2-1, with 8 bases fitting TRBD2. The CDR3 covers 14 residues. Germline lookup yields CDR1 SQVTM and CDR2 ANQGSEA. V was pared by 7 bases and J by 5 bases, with 10 bases of the junction left unmatched. CDR3 coding DNA: TGCAGCGGTGCCGGGGGGGCGGGCCACAATGAGCAGTTCTTC. Its translation is CSGAGGAGHNEQFF.

This chain joins TRBV29-1 and TRBJ2-1; TRBD2 agrees at 8 bases. V shed 8 bases and J 7 bases; nucleotides not matched to a gene: 13. CDR3 length: 14 amino acids. The germline V gene has CDR1 SQVTM and CDR2 ANQGSEA. The CDR3 DNA reads as TGCAGCCTGGGATCTGCGGGAGGCAATAATGAGCAGTTCTTC. Amino acids: CSLGSAGGNNEQFF.

This chain links TRBV19 with TRBJ2-3; 7 bases agree with TRBD2. Germline V gene lookup returns CDR1 LNHDA and CDR2 SQIVND (reference sequence). The CDR3 is 20 residues long. Germline trimming cut 5 bases from V and 0 bases from J; bases unmatched to any gene: 20. The CDR3 spells CASSSQDLAEIKTSTDTQYF. The DNA for the CDR3 is TGTGCCAGTAGTTCCCAAGACCTAGCGGAGATAAAAACTAGCACAGATACGCAGTATTTT.